One and the same sample provided the 21 T cell receptor beta chains below, sequenced in a study of cytomegalovirus exposure and HLA in healthy donors (TCRdb year 2017). Receptors were amplified or captured by the immunoSEQ multiplex PCR assay. The multiplex PCR relied on a mix of 60 forward primers for TCR Vbeta segments and 13 reverse primers for TCR Jbeta segments. TCRdb holds this immuneACCESS table with in-frame rearrangements only. Some clones are missing; in checked studies, unresolved V genes explain under half, and the rest has no known cause. The sample has roughly 140,000 clones on record. The leading ten clones occupy approximately 2.6% of the sample. Material: PBMCs. The source is a man in his forties or fifties in good health and CMV-seronegative.

The chain combines TRBV27 with TRBJ2-7, with TRBD2 matching 13 bases. CDR3 length equals 16 residues. Germline CDR1 MNHEY, CDR2 SMNVEV (reference sequence). V lost 4 bases and J lost 2; bases outside the gene matches: 5. The CDR3 region has the DNA TGTGCCAGCAGTTCATCGACTAGCGGGGGGCCCTACGAGCAGTACTTC. Encoded protein: CASSSSTSGGPYEQYF.

The chain combines TRBV19 with TRBJ2-7; tentatively, D is TRBD1 (6 bases). Trimming left V 5 bases short and J 6 bases short, with 20 bases between. Germline V gene data show CDR1 as LNHDA and CDR2 as SQIVND (reference sequence). The CDR3 is made up of 15 amino acids. The CDR3, as DNA: TGTGCCAGTAGTCCGAGACAGGCTAGAGACCGCGAGCAGTACTTC. This codes for CASSPRQARDREQYF.

The chain has TRBV10-3 and TRBJ2-5; 9 bases are shared with TRBD1. The germline gives CDR1 ENHRY, CDR2 SYGVKD. Unmatched junction bases numbered 14, after V lost 0 bases and J lost 9 bases. The CDR3 has 17 amino acids. DNA for the CDR3: TGTGCCATCAGTGAGTCTGGGGGACAGGGCCCGGTTCGGGCCCAGTACTTC. Amino acids: CAISESGGQGPVRAQYF.

CDR3 sequence reads: CASTLILEAGGYTF. The DNA for the CDR3 is TGTGCCAGCACCCTCATCTTAGAGGCGGGTGGCTACACCTTC. V gene TRBV7-8 combines with J gene TRBJ1-2; D not resolved. Germline-derived CDR1 and CDR2 are SGHVS and FQNEAQ. Trimming stripped 7 bases from V and 7 bases from J, with 19 bases between. The CDR3 contains 14 residues.

This chain uses TRBV6-8 with TRBJ2-7, with D tentatively TRBD1 (6 bases). The CDR3 contains 13 residues. The V and J ends lost 7 bases and 5 bases respectively, with 15 bases between them. CDR1 and CDR2 from the germline V gene are MNHGY and SAAAGT. The DNA of the CDR3 is TGTGCCAGCACCCACCAGGGGCCTCACGAGCAGTACTTC. This sequence encodes CASTHQGPHEQYF.

The chain links TRBV27 to TRBJ1-2; D is possibly TRBD1 (5 bases). Germline V gene data show CDR1 as MNHEY and CDR2 as SMNVEV (reference sequence). With 6 bases removed from V and 4 bases from J, the gap between germline ends came to 12 bases. The CDR3 covers 13 residues. The CDR3 here is CASSAQVSYGYTF. For the CDR3, the DNA is TGTGCCAGCAGCGCACAGGTTTCCTATGGCTACACCTTC.

The chain links TRBV19 to TRBJ2-2; D unclear. Germline lookup yields CDR1 LNHDA and CDR2 SQIVND (reference sequence). The V gene lost 5 bases and the J gene lost 1 base, with 8 bases spanning the gap. This CDR3 spans 14 amino acids. In DNA form, the CDR3 reads TGTGCCAGTAGTTCACGGAGGAACACCGGGGAGCTGTTTTTT. Its protein is CASSSRRNTGELFF.

The chain employs TRBV7-9 and TRBJ2-5; 7 bases align to TRBD2. J gave up 2 bases and V 1 base, and 4 bases lay outside the gene matches. From germline, CDR1 is SEHNR and CDR2 FQNEAQ (reference sequence). The CDR3 runs to 15 residues. CDR3 sequence (DNA): TGTGCCAGCAGCTTAGTGGCGGGGGATCAAGAGACCCAGTACTTC. Translated: CASSLVAGDQETQYF.

The V and J genes are TRBV12-5 and TRBJ2-7, with D perhaps TRBD2 (5 bases). Germline V gene data show CDR1 as LGHNT and CDR2 as FRNRAP. CDR3 size: 12 residues. Trimming removed 5 bases from V and 7 bases from J, with 12 bases in between. CDR3 sequence reads: CASGPGRREQYF. CDR3 nucleotide sequence: TGTGCTAGTGGTCCGGGAAGGAGGGAGCAGTACTTC.

This chain connects TRBV5-3 to TRBJ1-1; D is unresolved. TRBV5-3 is given ORF status, its function remaining uncertain. The CDR3 totals 13 residues. Trimming cost V 0 bases and J 5 bases, with 8 bases left between them. CDR3 sequence reads: CARSLDSVTEAFF. The CDR3 bases are TGTGCCAGAAGCTTGGATTCGGTAACTGAAGCTTTCTTT.

Note on this clone: Other DNA variants within this sample encode the same CDR3. The rearrangement links TRBV7-6 to TRBJ2-7; TRBD1 is a possible D gene (6 bases). V was pared by 1 base and J by 1 base, with 8 bases between. The germline V gene has CDR1 SGHVS and CDR2 FNYEAQ. The CDR3 sequence is 14 residues long. CDR3 coding DNA: TGTGCCAGCAGCTTAGGGGACATATCCTACGAGCAGTACTTC. This sequence encodes CASSLGDISYEQYF.

This chain joins TRBV7-9 and TRBJ1-5; TRBD1 is a possible D gene (5 bases). Between the trimmed V and J ends, which lost 1 base and 6 bases, there was a span of 7 bases. This CDR3 comprises 13 residues. Germline-derived CDR1 and CDR2 are SEHNR and FQNEAQ (reference sequence). CDR3 amino acids: CASSLEGFQPQHF. DNA for the CDR3: TGTGCCAGCAGCTTAGAGGGGTTTCAGCCCCAGCATTTT.

This rearrangement joins TRBV29-1 to TRBJ2-1; D might be TRBD1 (6 bases). Per the germline V gene, CDR1 is SQVTM and CDR2 is ANQGSEA. The CDR3 runs 12 residues. The V end was cut by 4 bases, the J end by 9 bases, with 13 bases between. The CDR3 DNA reads as TGCAGCGTTGGCCACAGGGCCGGTGAGCAGTTCTTC. Translating it yields CSVGHRAGEQFF.

This chain links TRBV5-5 with TRBJ1-4, with TRBD1 matching over 9 bases. CDR3 length equals 16 residues. Trimming removed 4 bases from V and 5 bases from J; junction bases left unmatched: 9. Germline V gives CDR1 SGHKS, CDR2 YYEKEE (reference sequence). CDR3 in amino acids: CASSPQRDRENEKLFF. The CDR3 DNA is TGTGCCAGCAGCCCGCAGAGGGACAGGGAAAATGAAAAACTGTTTTTT. The variable domain in full, with the rest retrieved from reference TRBV5-5 and TRBJ1-4, is DAGVTQSPTHLIKTRGQQVTLRCSPISGHKSVSWYQQVLGQGPQFIFQYYEKEERGRGNFPDRFSARQFPNYSSELNVNALLLGDSALYLCASSPQRDRENEKLFFGSGTQLSVL.

The chain uses TRBV9 and TRBJ1-1; tentative D call: TRBD1 (5 bases). Germline lookup yields CDR1 SGDLS and CDR2 YYNGEE. With 4 bases removed from V and 2 bases from J, the gap between germline ends came to 9 bases. The CDR3 spans 13 residues. DNA of the CDR3: TGTGCCAGCAGCCCGGACACCAACACTGAAGCTTTCTTT. Residues: CASSPDTNTEAFF.

The rearrangement joins TRBV29-1 to TRBJ1-3, with D unclear. CDR1 is SQVTM and CDR2 is ANQGSEA in the germline V gene. V gave up 5 bases and J gave up 0 bases, with 8 bases separating them. The CDR3 consists of 13 residues. CDR3 protein: CSVLPSSGNTIYF. The CDR3 DNA is TGCAGCGTTCTACCTTCCTCTGGAAACACCATATATTTT.

The rearrangement uses TRBV7-2 and TRBJ2-5; D is uncertain. The V end lost 6 bases, the J end lost 1 base, and 12 bases lay between the germline ends. Looked up from germline, CDR1 is SGHTA and CDR2 is FQGNSA. This CDR3 has 14 amino acids. The CDR3 is CASSQSSPQETQYF. The DNA of the CDR3 is TGTGCCAGCAGTCAGTCCTCGCCCCAAGAGACCCAGTACTTC.

The chain couples TRBV9 to TRBJ2-7; 10 bases are shared with TRBD1. The germline V gene has CDR1 SGDLS and CDR2 YYNGEE. V lost 4 bases, J lost 0 bases, and 4 bases stayed unmatched. CDR3 length: 15 residues. CDR3 nucleotide sequence: TGTGCCAGCAGCAAAGGACAGGGGGGCTCCTACGAGCAGTACTTC. Its translation: CASSKGQGGSYEQYF.

The V call is TRBV7-3, the J call TRBJ2-7; no clear D gene. Germline V gene sequence: CDR1 SGHTA, CDR2 FQGTGA. The CDR3 sequence is 15 residues long. Deletions cut 3 bases from V and 0 bases from J, with 12 bases between. The CDR3 loop reads CASSFLLRSSYEQYF. CDR3 nucleotide sequence: TGTGCCAGCAGCTTTCTACTGAGGAGCTCCTACGAGCAGTACTTC. Together with reference TRBV7-3 and TRBJ2-7, the CDR3 gives the full variable domain: GAGVSQTPSNKVTEKGKYVELRCDPISGHTALYWYRQSLGQGPEFLIYFQGTGAADDSGLPNDRFFAVRPEGSVSTLKIQRTERGDSAVYLCASSFLLRSSYEQYFGPGTRLTVT.

The V and J genes are TRBV28 and TRBJ2-3, with D perhaps TRBD2 (7 bases). The CDR3 runs to 17 residues. Germline CDR1 is MDHEN and CDR2 is SYDVKM. Trimming left V 5 bases short and J 6 bases short, with 24 bases between. The CDR3, as DNA: TGTGCCAGCAGTCCCCTAGGAGTGGGGGGGCTTGAGGATACGCAGTATTTT. Translating gives CASSPLGVGGLEDTQYF.

The chain couples TRBV19 to TRBJ2-3; 10 bases are a match to TRBD1. The junction had 1 base not matched to a gene; V was cut back by 6 bases and J by 1 base. CDR1 and CDR2 from the germline V gene are LNHDA and SQIVND (reference sequence). This CDR3 contains 14 residues. The CDR3, as DNA: TGTGCCAGTAGCGGACAGGGGGGCACAGATACGCAGTATTTT. Translation: CASSGQGGTDTQYF.